This T cell receptor (beta chain) emerged from a study of T cells after yellow fever vaccination. The CDR3 is 15 residues long. Germline V gene sequence: CDR1 SGHVS, CDR2 FQNEAQ. J was trimmed by 4 bases and V by 5 bases; bases with no gene match: 8. In this sample, this clonotype turned up many times. TCRdb redid the calling of the 5' RACE reads with MiXCR, one entry per CDR3 protein. The table records around 360,000 distinct CDR3 sequences, around 10% of them present only once. The sequence was collected from a man between 18 and 35 years old who received the YFV17D yellow fever vaccine. This sample comprised PBMCs, obtained on the day of the first yellow fever vaccination. The chain employs TRBV7-8 and TRBJ2-5, with 9 bases aligning to TRBD1. DNA for the CDR3: TGTGCCAGCAGCAGCGGACAGGGGTTCGGAGAGACCCAGTACTTC. Protein: CASSSGQGFGETQYF.